Reported below is one T cell receptor beta chain. Participants were aged roughly 18 to 90 years, lived in over 20 US areas, and enrolled virtually. Participants had their cohort set by participant-reported clinical history. These data belong to a study of blood T cell repertoires in COVID-19. How the authors handled the data: Amplifying reference gene primers gave estimates of nucleated cell counts. Clones were sequenced by immunoSEQ multiplex PCR, and TCRdb holds only the in-frame ones, with some missing. V and J calls and clone size are those listed in that table; D and trimming were worked out from the DNA. The sample carries hundreds of thousands of clones, roughly nine tenths recorded once. In germline, CDR1 is KGHSH, CDR2 LQKENI. The junction had 8 bases not matched to a gene; V was cut back by 4 bases and J by 2 bases. The CDR3 consists of 17 residues.

The chain links TRBV18 to TRBJ2-6, with 7 bases fitting TRBD1. The source is a young man who had recovered from COVID-19. Sequenced material: PBMCs or T cells enriched from blood (not recorded which). The CDR3 sequence is CASSQSGTVAGANVLTF. CDR3 bases: TGTGCCAGCTCACAATCCGGGACAGTCGCTGGGGCCAACGTCCTGACTTTC.